This T cell receptor beta chain stems from a study of CD8 T cells in Susac syndrome. Study in general: Patients with Susac syndrome were therapy-naive, treated with corticosteroids, or treated with intravenous immunoglobulin alone when blood was collected. Study findings and constraints: In total CD8+ repertoires, about 16 Susac-specific public clones were found, and in CD8+ TEMRA repertoires, about five were found.

Patients with Susac syndrome fulfilled recently defined diagnostic criteria for definite or probable disease. It was with random hexamers that 0.5 to 1 ug RNA was reverse transcribed. The CDR3 of TCR beta was amplified by immunoSEQ multiplex PCR across 54 Vbeta and 13 Jbeta. TCRdb re-derived calls from the immunoSEQ multiplex PCR reads in MiXCR, one entry per CDR3 protein. The sample consists of 100,000 to 150,000 distinct CDR3 sequences, around 94% of them appearing once. About this clonotype itself: Its antigen remains unidentified.

The CDR3 covers 12 residues. Unmatched junction bases numbered 7, after V lost 6 bases and J lost 6 bases. Germline V lookup: CDR1 SQVTM, CDR2 ANQGSEA. The sequence was collected from a human donor with Susac syndrome. The J gene is TRBJ1-2, the V gene TRBV29-1, with 7 bases identical to TRBD1. The sample taken for sequencing was CD8+ T cells from PBMCs. CDR3 protein: CSVETGKDGYTF. The DNA of the CDR3 is TGCAGCGTGGAGACAGGGAAGGATGGCTACACCTTC. The whole variable domain, remainder taken from reference TRBV29-1 and TRBJ1-2, is SAVISQKPSRDICQRGTSLTIQCQVDSQVTMMFWYRQQPGQSLTLIATANQGSEATYESGFVIDKFPISRPNLTFSTLTVSNMSPEDSSIYLCSVETGKDGYTFGSGTRLTVV.